This TCR beta chain was observed in a study of shared clonotypes between healthy human individuals. Study-wide results and limits: Against clonotypes common to all four donors, non-shared ones had lower generation probabilities.

On this clone itself: Its antigen remains unknown.

Clones were sequenced by immunoSEQ multiplex PCR, and TCRdb holds only the in-frame ones, with some missing. The top ten hold around 1.7% of the sample, which has about 2.1 million clones, 93% seen once. V was shortened by 5 bases and J by 6 bases, with 11 bases between the two germline ends. This CDR3 region has 13 residues. Germline V gene data show CDR1 as LNHDA and CDR2 as SQIVND (reference sequence). Terminally differentiated effector memory CD45RA+ cells were excluded from the naive CD8 cells, which were CD45RO-negative and positively selected for CCR7. Caucasian adults living in Nashville, Tennessee, provided all samples.

The sequence came from a man between 18 and 35 years old in good health. Some clones in this sample may be carry-over from other donors' samples. The specimen was naive CD8+ T cells from PBMCs. The rearrangement links TRBV19 to TRBJ1-5; D call uncertain. Here the CDR3 reads CASSPLFGQPQHF. The CDR3 DNA reads TGTGCCAGTAGTCCTCTATTTGGTCAGCCCCAGCATTTT.